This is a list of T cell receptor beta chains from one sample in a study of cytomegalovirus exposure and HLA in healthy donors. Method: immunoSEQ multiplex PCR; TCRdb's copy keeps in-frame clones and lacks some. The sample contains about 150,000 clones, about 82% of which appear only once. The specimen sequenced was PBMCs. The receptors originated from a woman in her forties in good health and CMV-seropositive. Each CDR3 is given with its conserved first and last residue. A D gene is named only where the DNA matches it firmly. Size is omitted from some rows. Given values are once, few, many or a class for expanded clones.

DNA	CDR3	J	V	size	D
TGTGCCAGCAGTGAAGGACAGGGCATTGCTGGCTACACCTTC	CASSEGQGIAGYTF	TRBJ1-2	TRBV25-1	.	TRBD1
TGCAGCGTTGGTGGGGGGAATGAAAAACTGTTTTTT	CSVGGGNEKLFF	TRBJ1-4	TRBV29-1	.	.
TGTGCCAGCAGCGTCGGGGGGGGTGGAAACACCATATATTTT	CASSVGGGGNTIYF	TRBJ1-3	TRBV9	.	.
TGTGCCATCGAGGGCTCTGGAAACACCATATATTTT	CAIEGSGNTIYF	TRBJ1-3	TRBV10-3	few	.
TGTGCCAGCAGCCCCGGTAGCTCCTACGAGCAGTACTTC	CASSPGSSYEQYF	TRBJ2-7	TRBV5-5	.	.
TGTGCCAGCAGTTTATGGGGTGGGAGACCCAAGGAGGAAAAACTGTTTTTT	CASSLWGGRPKEEKLFF	TRBJ1-4	TRBV27	once	.
TGTGCCAGCATTCGGGGGACCACTGAAGCTTTCTTT	CASIRGTTEAFF	TRBJ1-1	TRBV28	.	.
TGTGCCAGCAGTTACTCCCCGGGACAGGGTCTCCACGAGCAGTACTTC	CASSYSPGQGLHEQYF	TRBJ2-7	TRBV6-5	.	TRBD1
TGTGCCAGCAGCCGCGCCGCGTACGAGCAGTACTTC	CASSRAAYEQYF	TRBJ2-7	TRBV7-9	.	.
TGTGCCAGCAGCTTAGGAACGGGAGCCCTATCCTACGAGCAGTACTTC	CASSLGTGALSYEQYF	TRBJ2-7	TRBV7-2	.	.
TGTGCCAGCAGCTTGGCATACCAAGAGACCCAGTACTTC	CASSLAYQETQYF	TRBJ2-5	TRBV5-4	.	.
TGTGCCAGCAGCCCCCGGGACTCGAGCTCCTATAATTCACCCCTCCACTTT	CASSPRDSSSYNSPLHF	TRBJ1-6	TRBV7-2	.	.
TGTGCCAGCAGCCTCCTCGGGTTGAATAGCGGGGCTTCCTACGAGCAGTACTTC	CASSLLGLNSGASYEQYF	TRBJ2-7	TRBV13	.	TRBD2
TGTGCCAGCAGTCCACAGGGTCACCAAGAGACCCAGTACTTC	CASSPQGHQETQYF	TRBJ2-5	TRBV6-6	.	.
TGTGCCAGCAGCCCGCCGGGGTCTTTCTCCTACAATGAGCAGTTCTTC	CASSPPGSFSYNEQFF	TRBJ2-1	TRBV7-3	.	.
TGTGCCAGCAGTTTATTCAGAGTAAGGGAGGACGAAAAACTGTTTTTT	CASSLFRVREDEKLFF	TRBJ1-4	TRBV28	.	.
TGTGCCTGGAGTGATCCGTTTCTAGGCGCTGAAGCTTTCTTT	CAWSDPFLGAEAFF	TRBJ1-1	TRBV30	few	.
TGTGCCAGCTCACCAGGTACTAGCGGGGCTTACTCCTACGAGCAGTACTTC	CASSPGTSGAYSYEQYF	TRBJ2-7	TRBV18	.	TRBD2
TGTGCCAGCAGCTTCTACCTGGGGACAGTTAACACCGGGGAGCTGTTTTTT	CASSFYLGTVNTGELFF	TRBJ2-2	TRBV7-8	.	TRBD1
TGTGCCTGGAGTGTCTATACGAACACTGAAGCTTTCTTT	CAWSVYTNTEAFF	TRBJ1-1	TRBV30	.	.
TGCGCCAGCAGCCAAGCCGGATCGCGGTCCTACAATGAGCAGTTCTTC	CASSQAGSRSYNEQFF	TRBJ2-1	TRBV4-3	.	.
TGTGCCAGCCTACAGGGGGGGAATTCACCCCTCCACTTT	CASLQGGNSPLHF	TRBJ1-6	TRBV6-6	.	TRBD1
TGTGCCAGCAGCTTCAACAGGGCGAATTCACCCCTCCACTTT	CASSFNRANSPLHF	TRBJ1-6	TRBV5-5	.	.
TGTGCCAGCACCCAGGGGGCGGAGGAAAAACTGTTTTTT	CASTQGAEEKLFF	TRBJ1-4	TRBV6-6	few	TRBD1
TGTGCCAGCAGCTTCGGTGAAGGCAATCAGCCCCAGCATTTT	CASSFGEGNQPQHF	TRBJ1-5	TRBV5-5	.	.
TGTGCCAGCAGCTTACTAGTCCAAGAGACCCAGTACTTC	CASSLLVQETQYF	TRBJ2-5	TRBV7-3	.	.
TGTGCCAGAAGCCCGAGGGACGAACGGGGGGGCCGGGGGAATAGCACAGATACGCAGTATTTT	CARSPRDERGGRGNSTDTQYF	TRBJ2-3	TRBV5-3	.	TRBD2
TGTGCCATCCGGGGAGGGACAGGGGAAACTGAAGCTTTCTTT	CAIRGGTGETEAFF	TRBJ1-1	TRBV10-3	.	TRBD1
TGTGCCAGTAGTATCCAGGGGATCGAGACCCAGTACTTC	CASSIQGIETQYF	TRBJ2-5	TRBV19	.	.
TGTGCCAGTAGTCTTCTAGCGGGGAGGACCGGGGAGCTGTTTTTT	CASSLLAGRTGELFF	TRBJ2-2	TRBV19	.	TRBD2
TGTGCCAGCAGTTATGTGGAGGGCACAGATACGCAGTATTTT	CASSYVEGTDTQYF	TRBJ2-3	TRBV6-6	.	.
TGTGCCATCAGTGATTCAGTCCGGACAGCGCGCTATGGCTACACCTTC	CAISDSVRTARYGYTF	TRBJ1-2	TRBV10-3	.	.
TGTGCCAGCAGCGCCCGACAGGGGAGGCGGACTGAAGCTTTCTTT	CASSARQGRRTEAFF	TRBJ1-1	TRBV5-4	.	TRBD1
TGTGCCAGCAGTGACAGTACCGGGGAGCTGTTTTTT	CASSDSTGELFF	TRBJ2-2	TRBV6-1	few	.
TGTGCCAGCAGCTTAGAGGCGGGGACTCTTCGGGGGGAGCTGTTTTTT	CASSLEAGTLRGELFF	TRBJ2-2	TRBV7-2	.	.
TGTGCCAGCACAGGGGGACAGGGCGTTAACCAGCCCCAGCATTTT	CASTGGQGVNQPQHF	TRBJ1-5	TRBV6-1	few	TRBD1
TGTGCCAGCAGTTCAAACTACAATGAGCAGTTCTTC	CASSSNYNEQFF	TRBJ2-1	TRBV28	.	.
TGTGCCAGCAGCCCCCTGGAGGCCTCCTACGAGCAGTACTTC	CASSPLEASYEQYF	TRBJ2-7	TRBV9	.	.
TGTGCCAGCAGCCCCCGCCAGGATAACTATGGCTACACCTTC	CASSPRQDNYGYTF	TRBJ1-2	TRBV7-2	.	.
TGCAGCGTTGAGAGCGGCTACACCTTC	CSVESGYTF	TRBJ1-2	TRBV29-1	.	.
TGTGCCAGCAGCTTAAACAGTAAGACTGAAGCTTTCTTT	CASSLNSKTEAFF	TRBJ1-1	TRBV7-6	.	.
TGCGCCAGCAGCTTGGACAGGACTAGCAAGACGTACTTC	CASSLDRTSKTYF	TRBJ2-5	TRBV5-1	few	TRBD2
TGTGCCAGCAGCTTTGAAGGAGGCGGCTACACCTTC	CASSFEGGGYTF	TRBJ1-2	TRBV7-9	.	.
TGTGCCAGTAGTGTAGACAGAACAAACACTGAAGCTTTCTTT	CASSVDRTNTEAFF	TRBJ1-1	TRBV19	.	.
TGTGCCACCAGCAGAGATAATAGCGGGGACGATGAGCAGTTCTTC	CATSRDNSGDDEQFF	TRBJ2-1	TRBV15	.	TRBD2
TGTGCCAGCAGCTTAGTAGGGGGAACCGGGGAGCTGTTTTTT	CASSLVGGTGELFF	TRBJ2-2	TRBV11-2	.	.
TGTGCCAGCAGCGTACTCCTAGTTCGCGGCCGTATCTCTGGAAACACCATATATTTT	CASSVLLVRGRISGNTIYF	TRBJ1-3	TRBV9	.	.
TGCGCCAGCAGCTTGGCGGGACAGGGGGCTAGTGGCTACACCTTC	CASSLAGQGASGYTF	TRBJ1-2	TRBV5-1	.	TRBD1
TGCGCCAGCAGCAGTACAGGGGCCAACGTCCTGACTTTC	CASSSTGANVLTF	TRBJ2-6	TRBV5-1	.	.
TGTGCCAGCAGCCAAGGACTAGCGGGAGTTAGAGAGCAGTACTTC	CASSQGLAGVREQYF	TRBJ2-7	TRBV14	many	TRBD2
TGCGCCAGCAGCACGGACAGGGGCAAAGGGACTGAAGCTTTCTTT	CASSTDRGKGTEAFF	TRBJ1-1	TRBV5-1	.	TRBD1
TGTGCCAGTAGTATCGGCCAGGGAAAGGTTGAGCAGTACTTC	CASSIGQGKVEQYF	TRBJ2-7	TRBV19	.	.
TGCGCCAGCAGCAGAACAGGGGGCGCCGACACCGGGGAGCTGTTTTTT	CASSRTGGADTGELFF	TRBJ2-2	TRBV5-1	.	TRBD1
TGTGCCAGCAGCGTAGCGGCGGGGCAGACCGGGGAGCTGTTTTTT	CASSVAAGQTGELFF	TRBJ2-2	TRBV9	.	.
TGTGCCAGCAGCTCGCGGTTGGTTCGGTACAATGAGCAGTTCTTC	CASSSRLVRYNEQFF	TRBJ2-1	TRBV7-9	.	.
TGTGCCAGCAGCTTCGCCGACAGGTTGAACACTGAAGCTTTCTTT	CASSFADRLNTEAFF	TRBJ1-1	TRBV5-6	.	.
TGCAGCGTTGAACTAGACAGGGGGCTCTCTGAAGCTTTCTTT	CSVELDRGLSEAFF	TRBJ1-1	TRBV29-1	.	TRBD1
TGTGCCAGCAGCCGGGACAGCGTTTCCTACGAGCAGTACTTC	CASSRDSVSYEQYF	TRBJ2-7	TRBV28	.	TRBD1
TGTGCCAGCAGTACGGGACTAGCGAGGCCAGATACGCAGTATTTT	CASSTGLARPDTQYF	TRBJ2-3	TRBV2	.	TRBD2
TGTGCCAGCAAGTCTCCGGGGGGGAGCGAGACCCAGTACTTC	CASKSPGGSETQYF	TRBJ2-5	TRBV6-5	.	TRBD2